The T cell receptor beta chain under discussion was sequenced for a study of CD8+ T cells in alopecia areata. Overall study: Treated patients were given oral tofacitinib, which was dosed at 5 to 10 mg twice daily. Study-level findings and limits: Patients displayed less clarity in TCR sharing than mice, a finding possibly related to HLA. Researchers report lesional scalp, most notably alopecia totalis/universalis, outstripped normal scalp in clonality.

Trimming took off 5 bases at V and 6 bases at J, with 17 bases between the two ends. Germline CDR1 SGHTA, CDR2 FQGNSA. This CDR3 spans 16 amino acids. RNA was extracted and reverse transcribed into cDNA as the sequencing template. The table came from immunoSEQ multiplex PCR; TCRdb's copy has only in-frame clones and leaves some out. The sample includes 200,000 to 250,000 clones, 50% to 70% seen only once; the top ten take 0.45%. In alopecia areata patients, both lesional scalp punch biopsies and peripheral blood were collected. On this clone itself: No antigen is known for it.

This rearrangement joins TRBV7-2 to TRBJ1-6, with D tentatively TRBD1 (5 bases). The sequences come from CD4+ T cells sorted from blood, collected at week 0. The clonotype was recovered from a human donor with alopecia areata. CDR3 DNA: TGTGCCAGCAGCCCCGATCCGGGACGGACTAATTCACCCCTCCACTTT. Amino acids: CASSPDPGRTNSPLHF.